The 16 T cell receptor beta chains below come from one sample, sequenced in a study of cytomegalovirus exposure and HLA in healthy donors. Produced via immunoSEQ multiplex PCR; TCRdb's table is partial and in-frame only. This table holds about 110,000 clones, approximately 85% found once. Sequencing input: PBMCs. Receptor source: a woman aged 18-29 years in good health and CMV-seronegative.

The V gene is TRBV29-1, the J gene TRBJ2-3; D call uncertain. V dropped 1 base and J dropped 3 bases, with 5 bases sitting between them. The CDR3 is 12 residues long. CDR1 is SQVTM, CDR2 ANQGSEA, per germline. The CDR3 protein is CSVEAGTDTQYF. The CDR3 DNA is TGCAGCGTTGAAGCCGGTACAGATACGCAGTATTTT.

The CDR3 bases are TGCGCCAGCAGCCGACCTCCCCCAGGGGATGCCTACGAGCAGTACTTC. Translated: CASSRPPPGDAYEQYF. This chain connects TRBV5-1 to TRBJ2-7; tentative D call: TRBD1 (6 bases). This CDR3 is 16 amino acids long. V dropped 4 bases and J dropped 2 bases, with 19 bases sitting between them. CDR1 is SGHRS and CDR2 is YFSETQ in the germline V gene.

The chain joins TRBV6-1 to TRBJ1-1; possibly TRBD1 for D (6 bases). The V end was cut by 6 bases, the J end by 1 base, with 12 bases between. This CDR3 has 14 amino acids. Germline CDR1 is MNHNS and CDR2 is SASEGT. CDR3 nucleotide sequence: TGTGCCAGCAGGTTACAGGGCGCGAACACTGAAGCTTTCTTT. Translating gives CASRLQGANTEAFF.

The genes are TRBV6-5 and TRBJ2-1; 7 bases agree with TRBD1. The J segment lost 9 bases and the V segment lost 6 bases, leaving 14 bases of the junction unmatched. The CDR3 contains 15 residues. CDR1 MNHEY and CDR2 SVGAGI come from the germline V gene. The CDR3 region has the DNA TGTGCCAGCAGGACAGGTGAGGGGGCCGTCTTTGAGCAGTTCTTC. It specifies CASRTGEGAVFEQFF.

The chain carries TRBV20-1 and TRBJ2-7; no definite D call. Germline assignment: CDR1 DFQATT and CDR2 SNEGSKA (reference sequence). V was trimmed by 3 bases and J by 4 bases, leaving 7 bases between them. CDR3 size: 11 residues. This CDR3 reads CSASPGYEQYF. CDR3 bases: TGCAGTGCTAGCCCCGGGTACGAGCAGTACTTC.

This chain connects TRBV7-3 to TRBJ2-6; D perhaps matches TRBD1 (6 bases). The ends were cut back, 1 base at V and 0 bases at J, with 10 bases in the middle. This CDR3 has 17 residues. The germline CDR1 and CDR2 sequences are SGHTA and FQGTGA. The CDR3 here is CASSLNGRGSGANVLTF. For the CDR3, the DNA is TGTGCCAGCAGCTTAAATGGCAGGGGCTCTGGGGCCAACGTCCTGACTTTC.

This chain joins TRBV6-6 and TRBJ1-1, with D uncertain. The CDR3 is made up of 12 amino acids. The germline V gene encodes CDR1 MNHNY and CDR2 SVGAGI (reference sequence). Trimming removed 5 bases from V and 1 base from J, with 5 bases in between. The CDR3 region has the DNA TGTGCCAGCAGTCACACGAACACTGAAGCTTTCTTT. Translation: CASSHTNTEAFF.

A single count supports this clone. The rearrangement links TRBV27 to TRBJ1-4; 10 bases match TRBD1. Per germline, CDR1 MNHEY and CDR2 SMNVEV (reference sequence). With V trimmed by 7 bases and J by 9 bases, 11 bases remained unmatched. The CDR3 contains 15 residues. CDR3 DNA: TGTGCCAGCACCAAAGCGGGGGGACAGGGGAAAAAACTGTTTTTT. Translation: CASTKAGGQGKKLFF.

The rearrangement uses TRBV11-2 and TRBJ1-2; D remains ambiguous. The CDR3 is 15 amino acids. The V end was cut by 1 base, the J end by 3 bases, with 12 bases between. CDR1 SGHAT and CDR2 FQNNGV come from the germline V gene. The chain's CDR3 is CASSLARESYYGYTF. CDR3 nucleotides: TGTGCCAGCAGCTTAGCGAGGGAGTCCTACTATGGCTACACCTTC.

The chain carries TRBV5-1 and TRBJ1-1, with D tentatively TRBD1 (6 bases). CDR1 and CDR2 (germline): SGHRS, YFSETQ. The germline V and J ends were trimmed by 1 base and 7 bases, with 11 bases remaining between them. This CDR3 is 13 amino acids long. The CDR3 loop reads CASSLPRTDEAFF. As DNA, the CDR3 is TGCGCCAGCAGCTTGCCAAGGACAGATGAAGCTTTCTTT.

The chain joins TRBV28 to TRBJ1-2; tentatively, D is TRBD1 (5 bases). The CDR3 is 12 amino acids. The V end lost 10 bases, the J end lost 3 bases, and 12 bases lay between the germline ends. Germline-derived CDR1 and CDR2 are MDHEN and SYDVKM. The CDR3, as DNA: TGTGCCACCGAGGACACTTACTATGGCTACACCTTC. Its protein is CATEDTYYGYTF.

This clone has a handful of counts. This rearrangement joins TRBV7-3 to TRBJ1-6, with a possible D match to TRBD1 (5 bases). V lost 1 base, J lost 6 bases, and 16 bases lay in between. The CDR3 runs 17 residues. Germline V gene sequence: CDR1 SGHTA, CDR2 FQGTGA. The DNA for the CDR3 is TGTGCCAGCAGCTTAAATGGTGGAGGGGTTGGTAATTCACCCCTCCACTTT. Residues: CASSLNGGGVGNSPLHF.

The rearrangement uses TRBV30 and TRBJ2-7; tentatively, D is TRBD2 (6 bases). CDR3 length: 14 residues. V shed 5 bases and J shed 7 bases, with 21 bases lying between them. Germline CDR1 GTSNPN, CDR2 SVGIG (reference sequence). The CDR3 loop reads CAWSGLLMGSEQYF. Written as DNA, the CDR3 is TGTGCCTGGTCGGGACTTCTTATGGGGAGTGAGCAGTACTTC.

The rearrangement joins TRBV15 to TRBJ1-2; 8 nucleotides agree with TRBD1. Trimming removed 3 bases from V and 8 bases from J; junction bases left unmatched: 5. Germline CDR1 LNHNV, CDR2 YYDKDF (reference sequence). The CDR3 has 13 amino acids. CDR3 sequence reads: CATSRQGAWGYTF. The CDR3 DNA is TGTGCCACCAGCAGGCAGGGGGCATGGGGCTACACCTTC.

The rearrangement uses TRBV7-9 and TRBJ1-4, with D unresolved. CDR3 length equals 12 residues. Trimming removed 7 bases from V and 8 bases from J, with 11 bases in between. Germline V CDR1 and CDR2: SEHNR, FQNEAQ (reference sequence). CDR3 bases: TGTGCCAGCATGGAGGAGAGGGAAAAACTGTTTTTT. Its protein is CASMEEREKLFF.

This clone appeared a few times. The chain carries TRBV7-9 and TRBJ1-1; 10 bases are a match to TRBD1. The CDR3 has 12 residues. CDR1 and CDR2 from the germline V gene are SEHNR and FQNEAQ (reference sequence). V was pared by 8 bases and J by 5 bases, with 2 bases of the junction left unmatched. CDR3 coding DNA: TGTGCCAGCCGGACAGGGGGTACTGAAGCTTTCTTT. Residues: CASRTGGTEAFF.